This T cell receptor (beta chain) appears in the sequencing data of a study of T cell repertoires in ileal Crohn's disease. TCRdb's copy holds only in-frame clones and misses some; the assay was immunoSEQ multiplex PCR. The table includes some 3,400 clones, approximately 80% detected once. Points on this clone: Its antigen remains unknown.

This CDR3 has 13 residues. The V segment lost 1 base and the J segment 5 bases; nucleotides outside the gene matches: 1. Germline assignment: CDR1 GTSNPN and CDR2 SVGIG (reference sequence). The study's findings and limits: Sorted CD8 T cells held more high-frequency clones than CD4. Every patient over 26.8% clonality showed endoscopic recurrence.

V usage is TRBV30 and J usage is TRBJ1-5; 8 bases map to TRBD1. This receptor was identified in an adult with Crohn's disease. The sequencing input was ileal tissue. CDR3 nucleotide sequence: TGTGCCTGGAGTGCAGGGGGCGATCAGCCCCAGCATTTT. Amino acid sequence: CAWSAGGDQPQHF.